The rows below give T cell receptor beta chains drawn from one sample of a study of blood T cell repertoires in COVID-19. TCRdb's copy holds only in-frame clones and misses some; the assay was immunoSEQ multiplex PCR. Of roughly 300,000 clones listed, 70% to 90% were seen once; the top ten hold 7.2%. Sequencing used peripheral blood. The receptors shown here come from a human donor in a cohort sampled during active COVID-19. Each CDR3 is given with its conserved first and last residue. Fields, in order: J gene, V gene, clone size, D gene, CDR3 protein, CDR3 DNA. D genes are given only for firm matches. Clone sizes are given selectively: once, few, many, or a class where the clone is expanded.

TRBJ2-3 TRBV30 - - CAWNSGASEDTQYF TGTGCCTGGAACAGCGGAGCCTCCGAAGATACGCAGTATTTT
TRBJ1-1 TRBV13 - - CASSLIGEEQGGTEAFF TGTGCCAGCAGCTTAATAGGAGAGGAACAGGGCGGAACTGAAGCTTTCTTT
TRBJ1-1 TRBV12-3/TRBV12-4 - - CASTTRGRAFF TGTGCCAGCACAACCCGGGGTCGAGCTTTCTTT
TRBJ1-1 TRBV29-1 - - CSVVGLAHTEAFF TGCAGCGTTGTGGGCCTGGCGCACACTGAAGCTTTCTTT
TRBJ1-3 TRBV6-5 - TRBD1 CASRPGQSGNTIYF TGTGCCAGCAGACCGGGACAGTCTGGAAACACCATATATTTT
TRBJ2-7 TRBV9 - TRBD1 CASSTQGQGIGEQYF TGTGCCAGCAGTACCCAGGGACAGGGTATCGGCGAGCAGTACTTC
TRBJ1-5 TRBV19 - - CASSSSTQGRLNQPQHF TGTGCCAGTAGTAGCTCCACACAGGGTAGGCTCAATCAGCCCCAGCATTTT
TRBJ1-1 TRBV6-5 - - CASSYGAGAFF TGTGCCAGCAGTTACGGAGCCGGAGCTTTCTTT
TRBJ1-2 TRBV27 - TRBD1 CASRGLQGTNYGYTF TGTGCCAGCAGAGGTTTACAGGGGACTAACTATGGCTACACCTTC
TRBJ2-6 TRBV5-6 - TRBD1 CASSRGQVFSSGANVLTF TGTGCCAGCAGCAGGGGACAGGTCTTTTCCTCTGGGGCCAACGTCCTGACTTTC
TRBJ2-4 TRBV12-3/TRBV12-4 once - CASRRGGEGIQYF TGTGCCAGCAGGCGGGGAGGTGAGGGCATTCAGTACTTC
TRBJ1-5 TRBV19 few - CASSTGNQPQHF TGTGCCAGTAGTACGGGGAATCAGCCCCAGCATTTT
TRBJ2-7 TRBV7-2 - TRBD1 CASSPRTGKYEQYF TGTGCCAGCAGCCCGCGGACAGGGAAATACGAGCAGTACTTC
TRBJ1-4 TRBV7-9 - - CASSLEAGKKLFF TGTGCCAGCAGCTTAGAGGCCGGGAAAAAACTGTTTTTT
TRBJ1-1 TRBV15 - TRBD1 CATSIGDSAEAFF TGTGCCACCAGCATCGGGGACAGTGCTGAAGCTTTCTTT
TRBJ2-1 TRBV12-3/TRBV12-4 - - CASSSNNEQFF TGTGCCAGCAGTTCTAACAATGAGCAGTTCTTC
TRBJ2-7 TRBV5-5 - - CASGGGTVVSYEQYF TGTGCCAGCGGCGGGGGGACAGTAGTCTCCTACGAGCAGTACTTC
TRBJ2-3 TRBV12-5 - - CASGRGDRGTDTQYF TGTGCTAGTGGCCGCGGGGACAGAGGCACAGATACGCAGTATTTT
TRBJ1-3 TRBV10-1 once - CASSESPGGSGNTIYF TGCGCCAGCAGTGAGTCCCCGGGGGGCTCTGGAAACACCATATATTTT
TRBJ1-1 TRBV2 - TRBD1 CASRLQGARTEAFF TGTGCCAGCAGGTTACAGGGGGCGCGGACTGAAGCTTTCTTT
TRBJ2-1 TRBV27 - TRBD2 CASSLFAGGPVEQFF TGTGCCAGCAGTTTATTCGCGGGGGGGCCTGTTGAGCAGTTCTTC
TRBJ1-2 TRBV21-1 - - CASSKGSLHGYTF TGTGCCAGCAGCAAAGGGAGCCTACATGGCTACACCTTC
TRBJ2-7 TRBV29-1 - TRBD1 CSVEGLGAGGGEQYF TGCAGCGTTGAAGGGTTGGGTGCAGGGGGCGGCGAGCAGTACTTC
TRBJ1-5 TRBV27 - TRBD1 CASSLNRGNQPQHF TGTGCCAGCAGTCTGAACAGGGGGAACCAGCCCCAGCATTTT
TRBJ1-1 TRBV12-3/TRBV12-4 - - CASSFQGRSEAFF TGTGCCAGCAGTTTTCAGGGGAGATCTGAAGCTTTCTTT
TRBJ2-1 TRBV24-1 - - CATSDRPRDTREDNEQFF TGTGCCACCAGTGACAGACCACGGGACACGCGAGAAGACAATGAGCAGTTCTTC
TRBJ1-2 TRBV30 - TRBD1 CAWSETGTVNYGYTF TGTGCCTGGAGTGAAACCGGGACAGTTAACTATGGCTACACCTTC
TRBJ2-7 TRBV5-1 - TRBD1 CASSPGQISYEQYF TGCGCCAGCAGCCCGGGACAGATCTCCTACGAGCAGTACTTC
TRBJ2-3 TRBV3-1/TRBV3-2 - TRBD2 CASSQVELAGGKYF TGTGCCAGCAGCCAAGTCGAACTAGCGGGGGGGAAGTATTTT
TRBJ1-5 TRBV5-1 - TRBD1 CASSLGDRGDNQPQHF TGCGCCAGCAGCTTGGGGGACAGGGGGGACAATCAGCCCCAGCATTTT
TRBJ2-7 TRBV5-6 many TRBD1 CASSFRGLDEQYF TGTGCCAGCAGCTTTAGGGGGCTCGACGAGCAGTACTTC
TRBJ1-1 TRBV5-1 - - CASTRGGSYTEAFF TGCGCCAGCACCCGAGGAGGTTCTTACACTGAAGCTTTCTTT